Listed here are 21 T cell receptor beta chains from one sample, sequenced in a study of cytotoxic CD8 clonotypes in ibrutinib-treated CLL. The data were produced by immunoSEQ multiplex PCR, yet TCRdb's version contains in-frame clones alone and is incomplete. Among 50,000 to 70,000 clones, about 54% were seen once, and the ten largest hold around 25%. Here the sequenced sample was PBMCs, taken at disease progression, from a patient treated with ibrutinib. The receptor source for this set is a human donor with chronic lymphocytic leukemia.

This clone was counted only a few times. CDR3 protein: CASGQNLLDGYTF. The CDR3 DNA follows: TGTGCCAGTGGACAGAATCTATTAGATGGCTACACCTTC. This chain uses TRBV19 with TRBJ1-2; a weak D match, TRBD1 (6 bases). Germline CDR1 and CDR2: LNHDA and SQIVND (reference sequence). This CDR3 comprises 13 residues. Trimming removed 8 bases at V and 6 bases at J, with 16 bases between.

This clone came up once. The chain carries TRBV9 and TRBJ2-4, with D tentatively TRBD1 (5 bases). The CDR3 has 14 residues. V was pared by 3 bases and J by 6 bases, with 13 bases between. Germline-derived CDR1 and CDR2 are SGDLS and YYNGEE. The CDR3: CASSAGIVGNIQYF. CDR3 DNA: TGTGCCAGCAGCGCAGGGATCGTAGGAAACATTCAGTACTTC. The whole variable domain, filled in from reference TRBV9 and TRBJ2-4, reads DSGVTQTPKHLITATGQRVTLRCSPRSGDLSVYWYQQSLDQGLQFLIQYYNGEERAKGNILERFSAQQFPDLHSELNLSSLELGDSALYFCASSAGIVGNIQYFGAGTRLSVL.

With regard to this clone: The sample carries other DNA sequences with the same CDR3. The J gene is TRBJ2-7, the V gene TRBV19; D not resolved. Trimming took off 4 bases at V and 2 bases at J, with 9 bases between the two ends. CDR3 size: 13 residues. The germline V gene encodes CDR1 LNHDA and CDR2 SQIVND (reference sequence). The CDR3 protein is CASSKGYPYEQYF. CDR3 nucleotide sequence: TGTGCCAGTAGTAAAGGTTACCCCTACGAGCAGTACTTC.

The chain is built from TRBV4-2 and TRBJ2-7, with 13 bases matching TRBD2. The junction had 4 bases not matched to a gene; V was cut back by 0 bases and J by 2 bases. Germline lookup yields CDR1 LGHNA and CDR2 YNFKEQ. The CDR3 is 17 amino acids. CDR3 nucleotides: TGTGCCAGCAGCCAAGATTGGACTAGCGGGAGTCCCTACGAGCAGTACTTC. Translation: CASSQDWTSGSPYEQYF.

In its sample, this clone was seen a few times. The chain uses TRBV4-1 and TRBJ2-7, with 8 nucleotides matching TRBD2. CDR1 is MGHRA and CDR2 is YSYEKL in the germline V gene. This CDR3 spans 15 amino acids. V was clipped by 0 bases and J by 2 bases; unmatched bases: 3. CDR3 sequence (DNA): TGCGCCAGCAGCCAAGAACTAGCGGTGACCTACGAGCAGTACTTC. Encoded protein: CASSQELAVTYEQYF.

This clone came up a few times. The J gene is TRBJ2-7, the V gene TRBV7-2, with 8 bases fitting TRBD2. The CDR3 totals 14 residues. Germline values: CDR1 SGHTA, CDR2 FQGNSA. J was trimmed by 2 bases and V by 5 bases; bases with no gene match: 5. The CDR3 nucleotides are TGTGCCAGCAGCCGGGGGGGTAGCCCCTACGAGCAGTACTTC. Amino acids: CASSRGGSPYEQYF.

CDR3 sequence reads: CASSMGQSSYNEQFF. The CDR3 DNA sequence: TGTGCCAGTAGTATGGGACAAAGCTCCTACAATGAGCAGTTCTTC. The chain joins TRBV19 to TRBJ2-1; D perhaps matches TRBD1 (6 bases). The germline gives CDR1 LNHDA, CDR2 SQIVND (reference sequence). V was trimmed by 3 bases and J by 0 bases, leaving 9 bases between them. The CDR3 contains 15 residues.

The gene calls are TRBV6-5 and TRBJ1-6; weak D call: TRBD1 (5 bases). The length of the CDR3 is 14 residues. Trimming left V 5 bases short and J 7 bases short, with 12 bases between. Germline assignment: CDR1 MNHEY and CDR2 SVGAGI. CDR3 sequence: CASSTGQKNSPLHF. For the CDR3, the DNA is TGTGCCAGCAGTACCGGACAAAAGAATTCACCCCTCCACTTT.

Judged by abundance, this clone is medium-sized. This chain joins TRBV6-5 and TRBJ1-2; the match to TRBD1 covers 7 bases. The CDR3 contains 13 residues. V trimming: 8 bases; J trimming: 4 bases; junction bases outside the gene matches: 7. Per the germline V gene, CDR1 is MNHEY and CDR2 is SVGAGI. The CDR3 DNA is TGTGCCAGCGCAGGGGGGCGAGGCTATGGCTACACCTTC. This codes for CASAGGRGYGYTF.

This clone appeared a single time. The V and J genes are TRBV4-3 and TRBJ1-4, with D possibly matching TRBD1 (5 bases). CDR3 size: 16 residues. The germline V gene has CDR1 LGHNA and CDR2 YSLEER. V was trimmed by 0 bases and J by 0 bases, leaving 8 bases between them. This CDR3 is CASSQDWTTTNEKLFF. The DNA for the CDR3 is TGCGCCAGCAGCCAAGACTGGACAACAACTAATGAAAAACTGTTTTTT.

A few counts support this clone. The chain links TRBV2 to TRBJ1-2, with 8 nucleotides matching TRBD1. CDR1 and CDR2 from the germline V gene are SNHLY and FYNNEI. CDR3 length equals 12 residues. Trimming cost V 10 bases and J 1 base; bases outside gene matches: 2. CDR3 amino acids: CAIGQGNYGYTF. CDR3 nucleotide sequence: TGTGCCATAGGACAGGGTAACTATGGCTACACCTTC.

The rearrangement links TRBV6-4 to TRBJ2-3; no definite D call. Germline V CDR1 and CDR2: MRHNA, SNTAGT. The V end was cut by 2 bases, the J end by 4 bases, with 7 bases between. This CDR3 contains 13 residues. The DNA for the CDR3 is TGTGCCAGCAGTGACCAAGCAGCAGATACGCAGTATTTT. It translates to CASSDQAADTQYF.

For the CDR3, the DNA is TGTGCCAGCAGCGTAGCGCCGGGTGAGCCCCAGCATTTT. The encoded protein is CASSVAPGEPQHF. This chain links TRBV9 with TRBJ1-5, with D unresolved. The CDR3 has 13 amino acids. From germline, CDR1 is SGDLS and CDR2 YYNGEE. V was cut by 0 bases and J by 8 bases, with 9 bases left in between. The entire variable domain, with the rest obtained from reference TRBV9 and TRBJ1-5, is as follows: DSGVTQTPKHLITATGQRVTLRCSPRSGDLSVYWYQQSLDQGLQFLIQYYNGEERAKGNILERFSAQQFPDLHSELNLSSLELGDSALYFCASSVAPGEPQHFGDGTRLSIL.

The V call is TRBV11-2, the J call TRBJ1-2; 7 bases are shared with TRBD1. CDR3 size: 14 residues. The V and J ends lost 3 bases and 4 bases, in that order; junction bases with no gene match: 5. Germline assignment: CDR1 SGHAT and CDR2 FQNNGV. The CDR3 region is CASSFPSGGYGYTF. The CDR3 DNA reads TGTGCCAGCAGCTTCCCCTCAGGGGGCTATGGCTACACCTTC.

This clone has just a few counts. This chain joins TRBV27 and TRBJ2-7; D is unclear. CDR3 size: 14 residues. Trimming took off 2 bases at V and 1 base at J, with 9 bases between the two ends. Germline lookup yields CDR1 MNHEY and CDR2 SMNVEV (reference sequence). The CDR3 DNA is TGTGCCAGCAGTTTACTGGGCACGTCCTACGAGCAGTACTTC. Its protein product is CASSLLGTSYEQYF.

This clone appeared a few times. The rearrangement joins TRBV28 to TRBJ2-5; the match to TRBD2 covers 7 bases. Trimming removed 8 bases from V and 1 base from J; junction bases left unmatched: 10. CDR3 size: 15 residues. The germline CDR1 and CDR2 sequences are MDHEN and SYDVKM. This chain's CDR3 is CASGGRREGQETQYF. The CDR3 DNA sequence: TGTGCCAGCGGGGGAAGAAGGGAGGGCCAAGAGACCCAGTACTTC.

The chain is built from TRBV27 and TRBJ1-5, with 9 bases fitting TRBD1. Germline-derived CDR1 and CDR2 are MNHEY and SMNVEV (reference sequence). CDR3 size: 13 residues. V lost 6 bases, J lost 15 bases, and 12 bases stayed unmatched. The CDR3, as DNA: TGTGCCAGCAGACCTTCCGGGACAGGGTTATGGCATTTT. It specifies CASRPSGTGLWHF.

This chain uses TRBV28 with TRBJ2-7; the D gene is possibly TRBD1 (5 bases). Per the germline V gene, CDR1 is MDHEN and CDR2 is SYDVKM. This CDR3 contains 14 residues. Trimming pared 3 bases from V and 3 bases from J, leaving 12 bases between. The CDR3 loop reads CASSLTAALYEQYF. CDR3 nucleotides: TGTGCCAGCAGTTTGACAGCTGCCCTCTACGAGCAGTACTTC. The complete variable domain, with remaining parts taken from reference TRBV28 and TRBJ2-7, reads DVKVTQSSRYLVKRTGEKVFLECVQDMDHENMFWYRQDPGLGLRLIYFSYDVKMKEKGDIPEGYSVSREKKERFSLILESASTNQTSMYLCASSLTAALYEQYFGPGTRLTVT.

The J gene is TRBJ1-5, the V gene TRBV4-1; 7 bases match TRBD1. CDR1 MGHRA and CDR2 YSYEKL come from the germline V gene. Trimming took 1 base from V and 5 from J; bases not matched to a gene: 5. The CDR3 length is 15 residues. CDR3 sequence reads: CASSQGRQGDQPQHF. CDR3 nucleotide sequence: TGCGCCAGCAGCCAAGGGAGACAGGGTGATCAGCCCCAGCATTTT.

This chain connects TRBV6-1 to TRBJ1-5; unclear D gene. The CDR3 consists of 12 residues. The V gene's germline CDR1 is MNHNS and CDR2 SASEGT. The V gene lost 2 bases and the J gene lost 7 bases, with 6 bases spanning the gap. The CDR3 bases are TGTGCCAGCAGTGAATACCCCCAGCCCCAGCATTTT. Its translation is CASSEYPQPQHF.

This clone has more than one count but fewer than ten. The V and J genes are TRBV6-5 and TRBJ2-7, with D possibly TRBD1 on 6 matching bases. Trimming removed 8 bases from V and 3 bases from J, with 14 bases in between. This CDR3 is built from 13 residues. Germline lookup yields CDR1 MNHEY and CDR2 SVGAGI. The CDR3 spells CASSHRVGYEQYF. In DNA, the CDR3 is TGTGCCAGCTCCCACAGGGTAGGCTACGAGCAGTACTTC.